The next 3 T cell receptor beta chains were all read from a single sample in a study of cytomegalovirus exposure and HLA in healthy donors. Both 60 Vbeta primers and 13 Jbeta primers went into the PCR. Some clones are missing from TCRdb's copy, which holds only in-frame ones; the method was immunoSEQ multiplex PCR. Of over 200,000 clones listed, about 85% were seen once; the top ten hold about 1.2%. Sequenced input: PBMCs. The receptor source for this set is a human donor in good health.

CDR3 sequence reads: CASSEGRGVYNSPLHF. The CDR3 region has the DNA TGTGCCAGCAGTGAGGGCAGGGGCGTCTATAATTCACCCCTCCACTTT. The rearrangement uses TRBV2 and TRBJ1-6, with D tentatively TRBD1 (6 bases). V dropped 3 bases and J dropped 3 bases, with 12 bases sitting between them. Germline V gene data show CDR1 as SNHLY and CDR2 as FYNNEI. CDR3 length: 16 amino acids.

The chain is built from TRBV4-1 and TRBJ2-3; 11 nucleotides match TRBD2. Germline V gives CDR1 MGHRA, CDR2 YSYEKL. CDR3 length equals 18 residues. The junction had 10 bases not matched to a gene; V was cut back by 0 bases and J by 5 bases. The CDR3 region has the DNA TGCGCCAGCAGCCAAGATCCCACTAGCGGGAGAAGTGGAGATACGCAGTATTTT. Protein sequence: CASSQDPTSGRSGDTQYF.

The table lists this clone with a few counts. The chain is built from TRBV11-2 and TRBJ2-5; a possible D gene is TRBD2 (6 bases). The germline V gene encodes CDR1 SGHAT and CDR2 FQNNGV. CDR3 length equals 14 residues. Between the trimmed V and J ends, which lost 5 bases and 0 bases, there was a span of 10 bases. The CDR3 region is CASSARDYQETQYF. DNA for the CDR3: TGTGCCAGCAGCGCTCGGGACTACCAAGAGACCCAGTACTTC.